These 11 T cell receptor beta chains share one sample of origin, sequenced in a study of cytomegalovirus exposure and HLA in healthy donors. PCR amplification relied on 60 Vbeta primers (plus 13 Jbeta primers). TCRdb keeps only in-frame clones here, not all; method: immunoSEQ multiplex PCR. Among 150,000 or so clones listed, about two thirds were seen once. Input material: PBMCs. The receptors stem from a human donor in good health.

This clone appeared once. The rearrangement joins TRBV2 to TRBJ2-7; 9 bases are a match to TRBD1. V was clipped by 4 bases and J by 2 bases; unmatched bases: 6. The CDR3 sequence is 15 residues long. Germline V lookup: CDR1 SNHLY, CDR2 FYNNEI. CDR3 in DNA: TGTGCCAGCAGTGCTGTTGGGACAGGGACCTACGAGCAGTACTTC. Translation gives CASSAVGTGTYEQYF. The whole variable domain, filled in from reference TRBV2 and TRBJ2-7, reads EPEVTQTPSHQVTQMGQEVILRCVPISNHLYFYWYRQILGQKVEFLVSFYNNEISEKSEIFDDQFSVERPDGSNFTLKIRSTKLEDSAMYFCASSAVGTGTYEQYFGPGTRLTVT.

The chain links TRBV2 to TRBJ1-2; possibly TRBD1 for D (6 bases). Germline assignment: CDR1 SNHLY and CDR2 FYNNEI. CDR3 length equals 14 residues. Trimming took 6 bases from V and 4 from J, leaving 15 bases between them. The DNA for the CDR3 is TGTGCCAGCAGCCCTGGGAGGGACATCTATGGCTACACCTTC. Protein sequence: CASSPGRDIYGYTF.

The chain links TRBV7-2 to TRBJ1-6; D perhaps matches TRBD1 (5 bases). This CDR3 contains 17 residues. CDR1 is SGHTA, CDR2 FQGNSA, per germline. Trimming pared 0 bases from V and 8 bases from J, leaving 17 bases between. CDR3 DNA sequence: TGTGCCAGCAGCTTAGCGCCCCGCCTCCGGGGGGATTCACCCCTCCACTTT. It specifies CASSLAPRLRGDSPLHF.

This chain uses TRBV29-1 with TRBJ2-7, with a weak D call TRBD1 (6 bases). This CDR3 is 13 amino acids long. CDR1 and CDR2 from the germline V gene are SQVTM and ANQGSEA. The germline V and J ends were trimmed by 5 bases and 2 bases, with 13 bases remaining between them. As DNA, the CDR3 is TGCAGCGTTCAGGGGAAGGGGACCTACGAGCAGTACTTC. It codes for CSVQGKGTYEQYF.

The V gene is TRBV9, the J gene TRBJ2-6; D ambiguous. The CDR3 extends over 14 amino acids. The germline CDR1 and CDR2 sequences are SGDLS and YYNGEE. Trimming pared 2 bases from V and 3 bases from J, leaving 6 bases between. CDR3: CASSVRVGANVLTF. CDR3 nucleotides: TGTGCCAGCAGCGTTAGAGTTGGGGCCAACGTCCTGACTTTC.

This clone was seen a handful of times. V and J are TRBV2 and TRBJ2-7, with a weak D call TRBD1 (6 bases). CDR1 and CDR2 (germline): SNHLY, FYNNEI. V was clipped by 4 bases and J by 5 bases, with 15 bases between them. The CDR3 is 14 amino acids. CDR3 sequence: CASSVDGRGDEQYF. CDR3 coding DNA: TGTGCCAGCAGTGTGGATGGCAGGGGTGACGAGCAGTACTTC.

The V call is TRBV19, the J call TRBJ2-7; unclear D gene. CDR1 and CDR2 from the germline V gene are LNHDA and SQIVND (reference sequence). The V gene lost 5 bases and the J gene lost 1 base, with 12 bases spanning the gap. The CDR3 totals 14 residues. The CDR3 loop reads CASSLTDSSYEQYF. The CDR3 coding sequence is TGTGCCAGTAGTTTAACAGATTCGTCCTACGAGCAGTACTTC. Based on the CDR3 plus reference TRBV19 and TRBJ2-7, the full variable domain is DGGITQSPKYLFRKEGQNVTLSCEQNLNHDAMYWYRQDPGQGLRLIYYSQIVNDFQKGDIAEGYSVSREKKESFPLTVTSAQKNPTAFYLCASSLTDSSYEQYFGPGTRLTVT.

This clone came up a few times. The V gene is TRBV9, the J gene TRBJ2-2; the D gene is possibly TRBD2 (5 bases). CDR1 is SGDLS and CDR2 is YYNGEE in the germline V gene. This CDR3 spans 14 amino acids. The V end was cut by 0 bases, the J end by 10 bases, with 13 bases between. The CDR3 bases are TGTGCCAGCAGCGTAGCCTTTGGACGGGAGGAGCTGTTTTTT. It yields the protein CASSVAFGREELFF.

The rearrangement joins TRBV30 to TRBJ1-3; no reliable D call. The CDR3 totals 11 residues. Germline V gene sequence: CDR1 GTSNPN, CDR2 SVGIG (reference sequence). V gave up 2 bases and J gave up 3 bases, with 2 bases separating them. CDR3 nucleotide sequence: TGTGCCTGGAGTCTTGGAAACACCATATATTTT. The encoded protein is CAWSLGNTIYF.

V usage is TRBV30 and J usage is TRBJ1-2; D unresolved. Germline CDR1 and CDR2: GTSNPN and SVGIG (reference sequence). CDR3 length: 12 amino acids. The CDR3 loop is CARNGFNYGYTF. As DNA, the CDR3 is TGTGCGCGGAACGGTTTTAACTATGGCTACACCTTC.

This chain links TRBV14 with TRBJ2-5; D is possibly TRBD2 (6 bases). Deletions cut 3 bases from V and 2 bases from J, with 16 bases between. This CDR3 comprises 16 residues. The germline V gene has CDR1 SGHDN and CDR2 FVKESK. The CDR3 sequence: CASSQAGIAPQETQYF. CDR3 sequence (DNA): TGTGCCAGCAGCCAGGCGGGGATAGCACCACAAGAGACCCAGTACTTC.